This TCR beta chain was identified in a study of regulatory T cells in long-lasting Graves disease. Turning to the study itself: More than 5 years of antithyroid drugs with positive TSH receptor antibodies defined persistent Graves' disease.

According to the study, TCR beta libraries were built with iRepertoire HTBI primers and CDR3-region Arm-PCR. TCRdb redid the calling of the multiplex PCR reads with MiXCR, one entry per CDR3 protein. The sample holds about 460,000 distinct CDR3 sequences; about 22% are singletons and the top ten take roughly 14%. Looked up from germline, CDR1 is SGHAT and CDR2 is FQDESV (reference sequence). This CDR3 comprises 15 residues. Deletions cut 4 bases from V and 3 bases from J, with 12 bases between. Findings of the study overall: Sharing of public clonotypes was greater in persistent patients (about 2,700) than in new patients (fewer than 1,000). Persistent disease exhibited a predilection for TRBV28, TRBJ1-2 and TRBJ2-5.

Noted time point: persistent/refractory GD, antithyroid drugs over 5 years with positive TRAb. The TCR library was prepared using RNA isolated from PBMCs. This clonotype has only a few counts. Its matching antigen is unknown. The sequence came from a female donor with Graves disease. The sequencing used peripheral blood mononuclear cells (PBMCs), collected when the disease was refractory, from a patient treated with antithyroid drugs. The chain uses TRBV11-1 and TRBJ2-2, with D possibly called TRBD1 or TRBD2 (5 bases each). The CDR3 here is CASSSGAAHTGELFF. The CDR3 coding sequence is TGTGCCAGCAGCTCCGGGGCAGCACACACCGGGGAGCTGTTTTTT.